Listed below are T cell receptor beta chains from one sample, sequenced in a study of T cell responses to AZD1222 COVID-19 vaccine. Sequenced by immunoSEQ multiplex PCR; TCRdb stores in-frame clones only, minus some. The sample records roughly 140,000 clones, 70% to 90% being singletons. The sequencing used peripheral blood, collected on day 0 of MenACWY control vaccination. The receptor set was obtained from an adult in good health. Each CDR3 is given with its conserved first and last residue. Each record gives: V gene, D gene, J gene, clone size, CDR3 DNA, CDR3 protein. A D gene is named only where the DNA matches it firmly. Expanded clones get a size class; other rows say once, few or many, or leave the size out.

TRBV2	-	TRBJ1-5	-	TGTGCCAGCGGGGGGGGTGGCAATCAGCCCCAGCATTTT	CASGGGGNQPQHF
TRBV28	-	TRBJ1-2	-	TGTGCCAGCAGTTCGGCAGGGGCTAACTATGGCTACACCTTC	CASSSAGANYGYTF
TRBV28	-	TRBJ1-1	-	TGTGCCAGCACTGCTAATGTCCCTGAAGCTTTCTTT	CASTANVPEAFF
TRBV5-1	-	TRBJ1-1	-	TGCGCCAGCAGCCCCCGGACCGGGCTTGAAGCTTTCTTT	CASSPRTGLEAFF
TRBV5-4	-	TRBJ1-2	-	TGTGCCAGCAGCTTGGCCGGGGGGGCTCACTATGGCTACACCTTC	CASSLAGGAHYGYTF
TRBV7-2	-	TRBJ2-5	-	TGTGCCAGCCGGACAGACCCCAGGGAGACCCAGTACTTC	CASRTDPRETQYF
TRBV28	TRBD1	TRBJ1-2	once	TGTGCCAGCAGTTTTGACAGGGGGCGAGGCTACACCTTC	CASSFDRGRGYTF
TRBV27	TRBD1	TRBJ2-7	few	TGTGCCAGCAGTTTGTCGACAGGGCTCTTCTCCTACGAGCAGTACTTC	CASSLSTGLFSYEQYF
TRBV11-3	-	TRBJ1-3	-	TGTGCCAGCAGCTTAGGTGGCTCTGGAAACACCATATATTTT	CASSLGGSGNTIYF
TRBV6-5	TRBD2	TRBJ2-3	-	TGTGCCAGCAGTTACCTAGCGGGAGGCTCTGATACGCAGTATTTT	CASSYLAGGSDTQYF
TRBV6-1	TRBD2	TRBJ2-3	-	TGTGCCAGCAGTGAAGTAGGGAGGGCAGATACGCAGTATTTT	CASSEVGRADTQYF
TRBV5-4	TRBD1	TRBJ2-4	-	TGTGCCAGCACCAGAATGGGACAGGACCTAAACATTCAGTACTTC	CASTRMGQDLNIQYF
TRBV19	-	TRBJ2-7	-	TGTGCCAGTAGTTTTTCCTCCTCCTACGAGCAGTACTTC	CASSFSSSYEQYF
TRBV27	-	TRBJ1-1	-	TGTGCCAGCACAACAATCTGGGGGGCCACTGAAGCTTTCTTT	CASTTIWGATEAFF
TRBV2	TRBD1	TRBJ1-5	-	TGTGCCAGCGGCCGGGACAGGCAGAGTCAGCCCCAGCATTTT	CASGRDRQSQPQHF
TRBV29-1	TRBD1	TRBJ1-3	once	TGCAGCGTTGTACAGGGGGCGGTTGGAAACACCATATATTTT	CSVVQGAVGNTIYF
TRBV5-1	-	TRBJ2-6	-	TGCGCCAGCAGCTTTGGACGTGGGGGGCAAAGGGGGGCCAACGTCCTGACTTTC	CASSFGRGGQRGANVLTF
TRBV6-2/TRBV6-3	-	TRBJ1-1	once	TGTGCCAGCAGTCTCCCCGCGGGCACTGAAGCTTTCTTT	CASSLPAGTEAFF
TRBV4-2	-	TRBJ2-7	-	TGTGCCAGCAGCCAAGCGTTGAGTGGGACGCGTGAGCAGTACTTC	CASSQALSGTREQYF